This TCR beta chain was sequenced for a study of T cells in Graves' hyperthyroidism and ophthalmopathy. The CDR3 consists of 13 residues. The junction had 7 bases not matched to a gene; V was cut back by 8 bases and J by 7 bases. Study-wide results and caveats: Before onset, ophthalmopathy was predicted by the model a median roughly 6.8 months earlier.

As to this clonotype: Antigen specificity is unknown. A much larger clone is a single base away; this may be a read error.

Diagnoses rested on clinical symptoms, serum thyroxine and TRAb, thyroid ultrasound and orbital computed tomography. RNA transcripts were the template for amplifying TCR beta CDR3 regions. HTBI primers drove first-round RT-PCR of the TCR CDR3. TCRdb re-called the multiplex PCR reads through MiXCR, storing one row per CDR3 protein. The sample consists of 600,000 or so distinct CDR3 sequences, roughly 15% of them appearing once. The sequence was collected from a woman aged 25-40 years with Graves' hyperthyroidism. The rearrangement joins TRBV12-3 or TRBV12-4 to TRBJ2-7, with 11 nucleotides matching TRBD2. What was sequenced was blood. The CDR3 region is CASGVAGGREQYF. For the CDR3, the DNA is TGTGCCAGCGGGGTAGCGGGAGGGAGGGAGCAGTACTTC.